The sequence of this T cell receptor (beta chain) was determined in a study of graft-versus-host responses after intestinal transplantation. At the level of the study: Recipients were all induced with anti-thymocyte globulin, then given tacrolimus and steroids for around three years. Study-level findings and limits: Circulating GvH clones peaking coincided with falling HvG clones soon after transplant. Recipient marrow contained GvH clones, some of which appeared first in ileum or blood.

The table came from immunoSEQ multiplex PCR; TCRdb's copy has only in-frame clones and leaves some out. The top ten hold roughly 0.5% of the sample, which has 100,000 to 120,000 clones, 90% to 95% seen once. V was clipped by 1 base and J by 4 bases, with 7 bases between them. The CDR3 runs to 14 residues. CDR1 SGHVS and CDR2 FQNEAQ come from the germline V gene. Regarding this clone: The antigen remains unidentified.

The TCR sequence derives from a human donor who received an intestinal transplant. The sample was unstimulated CD8+ T cells sorted from spleen or lymph node cells, taken before intestinal transplant. The chain carries TRBV7-8 and TRBJ2-2; no firm D call. This CDR3 reads CASSLGAVTGELFF. The CDR3 nucleotides are TGTGCCAGCAGCTTAGGGGCCGTCACCGGGGAGCTGTTTTTT.